These T cell receptor beta chains were read from a single sample in a study of cytomegalovirus exposure and HLA in healthy donors. TCRdb keeps only in-frame clones here, not all; method: immunoSEQ multiplex PCR. The sample includes roughly 130,000 clones, over 65% of them seen just once. The material sequenced was PBMCs. All receptors derive from a woman aged 40 to 55 in good health and CMV-seropositive. Each CDR3 is given with its conserved first and last residue. A D gene is named only where the DNA matches it firmly. Size is stated for part of the rows, as once, few or many counts, or as a class when the clone is expanded.

D: .
size: .
J: TRBJ2-1
V: TRBV6-6
DNA: TGTGCCAGCAGACCGCACACAGCAAGGGAGCAGTTCTTC
CDR3: CASRPHTAREQFF

D: .
size: .
J: TRBJ1-2
V: TRBV19
DNA: TGTGCCAGTAGTACATGGAGCGGCGGGACGGACTATGGCTACACCTTC
CDR3: CASSTWSGGTDYGYTF

D: TRBD2
size: .
J: TRBJ2-5
V: TRBV5-1
DNA: TGCGCCAGCAGCCCCGGGACTAGCGGGGGGGCCGAAGAGACCCAGTACTTC
CDR3: CASSPGTSGGAEETQYF

D: .
size: .
J: TRBJ2-1
V: TRBV9
DNA: TGTGCCAGCAGCGTACAGGGGCAGACCTACAATGAGCAGTTCTTC
CDR3: CASSVQGQTYNEQFF

D: .
size: .
J: TRBJ1-1
V: TRBV10-3
DNA: TGTGCCATCAGTCAGCGACTGAGCACTGAAGCTTTCTTT
CDR3: CAISQRLSTEAFF

D: .
size: .
J: TRBJ1-1
V: TRBV5-6
DNA: TGTGCCAGCAGCCTGGCGGTAAAAGGGGGCACTGAAGCTTTCTTT
CDR3: CASSLAVKGGTEAFF

D: .
size: .
J: TRBJ2-2
V: TRBV5-1
DNA: TGCGCCACCCACGACGGGGGGCCGAACACCGGGGAGCTGTTTTTT
CDR3: CATHDGGPNTGELFF

D: TRBD2
size: .
J: TRBJ2-5
V: TRBV18
DNA: TGTGCCAGCTCACCACCCCAGACTAGCGGGAGGCCCATAGTAGTCCAGGAGACCCAGTACTTC
CDR3: CASSPPQTSGRPIVVQETQYF

D: TRBD1
size: few
J: TRBJ1-4
V: TRBV19
DNA: TGTGCCAGTAGTAGCGGGACAGTGACAACTAATGAAAAACTGTTTTTT
CDR3: CASSSGTVTTNEKLFF

D: TRBD2
size: .
J: TRBJ2-1
V: TRBV5-1
DNA: TGCGCCAGCTCGGTAGCGGGGGAACGTGAGCAGTTCTTC
CDR3: CASSVAGEREQFF

D: .
size: .
J: TRBJ1-3
V: TRBV6-5
DNA: TGTGCCAGCAGTATGGACACGGGCGCTGGAAACACCATATATTTT
CDR3: CASSMDTGAGNTIYF

D: .
size: .
J: TRBJ1-1
V: TRBV20-1
DNA: TGCAGTGCCTCGGTGAACACTGAAGCTTTCTTT
CDR3: CSASVNTEAFF

D: TRBD1
size: .
J: TRBJ1-3
V: TRBV14
DNA: TGTGCCAGCAGCCATGTACAGGGGGCTGGAAACACCATATATTTT
CDR3: CASSHVQGAGNTIYF

D: .
size: .
J: TRBJ2-5
V: TRBV7-2
DNA: TGTGCCAGCAGCTTCCAGGGGGGCCAAGAGACCCAGTACTTC
CDR3: CASSFQGGQETQYF

D: TRBD1
size: .
J: TRBJ2-7
V: TRBV28
DNA: TGTGCCAGCAGTTGGACAGGGAACGAGCAGTACTTC
CDR3: CASSWTGNEQYF

D: TRBD1
size: .
J: TRBJ1-1
V: TRBV28
DNA: TGTGCCAGCAGTTTGACAGGGATGAACACTGAAGCTTTCTTT
CDR3: CASSLTGMNTEAFF

D: TRBD1
size: .
J: TRBJ1-2
V: TRBV5-1
DNA: TGCGCCAGCAGCTCGGGACAGGTCAAGGGCTACCCCTTC
CDR3: CASSSGQVKGYPF

D: .
size: .
J: TRBJ1-2
V: TRBV6-5
DNA: TGTGCCAGCAGTTACTCGATCAGCGACTATGGCTACCCCTTC
CDR3: CASSYSISDYGYPF

D: .
size: .
J: TRBJ2-3
V: TRBV19
DNA: TGTGCCAGTAGTATCGGCGGACAAGGGGTGGATACGCAGTATTTT
CDR3: CASSIGGQGVDTQYF

D: TRBD2
size: .
J: TRBJ2-2
V: TRBV10-1
DNA: TGCGCCAGCAGTTCCGGGACTAGAGAAGCCGGGGAGCTGTTTTTT
CDR3: CASSSGTREAGELFF

D: .
size: .
J: TRBJ1-1
V: TRBV10-3
DNA: TGTGCCATCACCAAAGGGGAGAACACTGAAGCTTTCTTT
CDR3: CAITKGENTEAFF

D: TRBD2
size: .
J: TRBJ2-5
V: TRBV7-6
DNA: TGTGCCAGCAGCTTTGGGGGGGACACTAGCGGAGGGGAGACCCAGTACTTC
CDR3: CASSFGGDTSGGETQYF

D: TRBD1
size: .
J: TRBJ1-1
V: TRBV2
DNA: TGTGCCAGCACGGACAGGGGGAACACTGAAGCTTTCTTT
CDR3: CASTDRGNTEAFF

D: TRBD1
size: once
J: TRBJ1-4
V: TRBV10-3
DNA: TGTGCCATCAGCCCGGGACAGGGCGCTGGGGAGGCTAATGAAAAACTGTTTTTT
CDR3: CAISPGQGAGEANEKLFF

D: TRBD1
size: few
J: TRBJ2-5
V: TRBV6-5
DNA: TGTGCCAGCAGCCCTACCCAGGGGGCGGGAGAGACCCAGTACTTC
CDR3: CASSPTQGAGETQYF

D: TRBD2
size: .
J: TRBJ2-7
V: TRBV6-1
DNA: TGTGCCAGCAGTGTTTTACTAGCGGGCTCCTACGAGCAGTACTTC
CDR3: CASSVLLAGSYEQYF

D: .
size: .
J: TRBJ1-6
V: TRBV6-6
DNA: TGTGCCAGCAGTTTTGGGGAAGGGGCGAATTCACCCCTCCACTTT
CDR3: CASSFGEGANSPLHF

D: .
size: few
J: TRBJ1-1
V: TRBV7-9
DNA: TGTGCCAGCAGCCACGGCGGGGCCTCGAACACTGAAGCTTTCTTT
CDR3: CASSHGGASNTEAFF

D: .
size: .
J: TRBJ2-7
V: TRBV5-1
DNA: TGCGCCAGCAGCCTTGGAGGGGGGACTACCTCCTACGAGCAGTACTTC
CDR3: CASSLGGGTTSYEQYF

D: TRBD2
size: .
J: TRBJ2-1
V: TRBV9
DNA: TGTGCCAGCAGCGTAGACGCGGGGGGATACAATGAGCAGTTCTTC
CDR3: CASSVDAGGYNEQFF

D: TRBD2
size: .
J: TRBJ2-7
V: TRBV11-2
DNA: TGTGCCAGCAGCTTTACCGGGACTAGCGGGAATCTCTACGAGCAGTACTTC
CDR3: CASSFTGTSGNLYEQYF

D: TRBD2
size: .
J: TRBJ2-3
V: TRBV30
DNA: TGTGCCTGGATTACTAGCGGGGGGGTGGCGCAGTATTTT
CDR3: CAWITSGGVAQYF

D: TRBD2
size: .
J: TRBJ2-1
V: TRBV7-8
DNA: TGTGCCAGCAGCTCCCCTAGCGGGAGGGCCTCCAATGAGCAGTTCTTC
CDR3: CASSSPSGRASNEQFF

D: TRBD2
size: few
J: TRBJ2-1
V: TRBV7-9
DNA: TGTGCCAGCAGCTTATCGGGGGGGCCGAATGAGCAGTTCTTC
CDR3: CASSLSGGPNEQFF

D: .
size: .
J: TRBJ2-5
V: TRBV6-1
DNA: TGTGCCAGCAGTGACAGGGGCTTGGGTGAGCAGTACTTC
CDR3: CASSDRGLGEQYF

D: .
size: .
J: TRBJ1-5
V: TRBV7-2
DNA: TGTGCCAGCAGCTTAGATGCAGGGCTAGGTCAGCCCCAGCATTTT
CDR3: CASSLDAGLGQPQHF

D: .
size: few
J: TRBJ2-3
V: TRBV28
DNA: TGTGCCAGCAGTTTATTACGCGGGGTGGGAGGAGGGGATACGCAGTATTTT
CDR3: CASSLLRGVGGGDTQYF

D: .
size: .
J: TRBJ2-1
V: TRBV7-6
DNA: TGTGCCAGCAGCTTAGTCCGGACAGTTTCGGGGTCCATGGGCTACAATGAGCAGTTCTTC
CDR3: CASSLVRTVSGSMGYNEQFF

D: .
size: .
J: TRBJ2-7
V: TRBV11-3
DNA: TGTGCCAGCGGCAGGTCAACGGATACCTACGAGCAGTACTTC
CDR3: CASGRSTDTYEQYF

D: TRBD1
size: .
J: TRBJ1-1
V: TRBV6-5
DNA: TGTGCCAGCAGGGCAGGGGGCGCGCACACTGAAGCTTTCTTT
CDR3: CASRAGGAHTEAFF

D: .
size: .
J: TRBJ2-5
V: TRBV28
DNA: TGTGCCAGCAGTCCGTACGCAGGGGTAGGAGAGACCCAGTACTTC
CDR3: CASSPYAGVGETQYF

D: .
size: .
J: TRBJ1-3
V: TRBV18
DNA: TGTGCCAGCTCACCACGACAGGAGCCCTCTGGAAACACCATATATTTT
CDR3: CASSPRQEPSGNTIYF

D: TRBD1
size: .
J: TRBJ1-4
V: TRBV2
DNA: TGTGCCAGCAGTGAACGGACAGGGTCTGAAAAACTGTTTTTT
CDR3: CASSERTGSEKLFF

D: TRBD2
size: .
J: TRBJ2-7
V: TRBV15
DNA: TGTGCCACCAGCAGAGTTGTAGGGACTAGCGGGAGTTACGAGCAGTACTTC
CDR3: CATSRVVGTSGSYEQYF

D: TRBD2
size: .
J: TRBJ2-1
V: TRBV7-3
DNA: TGTGCCAGCAGCTTAGCGGGACTAGCCAATGAGCAGTTCTTC
CDR3: CASSLAGLANEQFF

D: .
size: .
J: TRBJ2-7
V: TRBV5-1
DNA: TGCGCCAGCAGTGAGGGCAGCGTTAACGAGCAGTACTTC
CDR3: CASSEGSVNEQYF

D: TRBD1
size: .
J: TRBJ2-6
V: TRBV11-2
DNA: TGTGCCAGCAGCGCCCGACAGGGGGCGAAAGGGGCCAACGTCCTGACTTTC
CDR3: CASSARQGAKGANVLTF

D: .
size: .
J: TRBJ2-7
V: TRBV7-6
DNA: TGTGCCAGCAGCTACACAGGTGACGAGCAGTACTTC
CDR3: CASSYTGDEQYF

D: .
size: .
J: TRBJ2-7
V: TRBV7-3
DNA: TGTGCCAGCAGCTTCGGGGGATCGGCCTACGAGCAGTACTTC
CDR3: CASSFGGSAYEQYF

D: TRBD1
size: .
J: TRBJ2-7
V: TRBV18
DNA: TGTGCCAGCTCATACGGACAGGGGCAGACCTACGAGCAGTACTTC
CDR3: CASSYGQGQTYEQYF

D: .
size: .
J: TRBJ2-2
V: TRBV4-2
DNA: TGTGCCAGCAGCGCCTTGAAGGGAGGTACCGGGGAGCTGTTTTTT
CDR3: CASSALKGGTGELFF

D: .
size: .
J: TRBJ1-2
V: TRBV5-1
DNA: TGCGCCAGCAGCTTCGGCCCTACGGGTTATGGCTACACCTTC
CDR3: CASSFGPTGYGYTF

D: .
size: .
J: TRBJ2-2
V: TRBV5-1
DNA: TGCGCCAGCAGCTTGGTCCTAACCGGGGAGCTGTTTTTT
CDR3: CASSLVLTGELFF

D: TRBD1
size: .
J: TRBJ2-2
V: TRBV6-1
DNA: TGTGCCAGCAGTGAAGTAGACAGGGGGCAGACCGGGGAGCTGTTTTTT
CDR3: CASSEVDRGQTGELFF

D: .
size: once
J: TRBJ2-3
V: TRBV5-4
DNA: TGTGCCAGCACTCGCGACTCGGGAAGGGCGCCAGATACGCAGTATTTT
CDR3: CASTRDSGRAPDTQYF